These T cell receptor beta chains were read from a single sample in a study of vaccination and CD4 T cells after COVID-19. TCRdb re-derived calls from the PCR reads in MiXCR, one entry per CDR3 protein. The repertoire consists of 20,000 to 25,000 distinct CDR3 sequences, with 32% occurring once and the leading ten covering 10% to 12%. No antigen has been assigned to these receptors. The starting material was CD4+ T cells from blood, cultured in vitro, obtained about 7 months after SARS-CoV-2 vaccination. The receptor set was obtained from a human donor who had recovered from COVID-19. The CDR3 runs from the conserved cysteine through the conserved F or W. Each record gives: CDR3 length, clone size, J gene, D gene, V gene, CDR3 DNA, CDR3 protein. D genes are given only for firm matches. Size is omitted from some rows. Given values are once, few, many or a class for expanded clones.

14 | few | TRBJ1-1 | NA | TRBV11-3 | TGTGCCAGCAGCCCACGAACAGGGTTCAGTGAAGCTTTCTTT | CASSPRTGFSEAFF
15 | NA | TRBJ2-3 | TRBD2 | TRBV2 | TGTGCCAGCAGTGAACTAGCGGGGGCGATGGATACGCAGTATTTT | CASSELAGAMDTQYF
14 | NA | TRBJ1-6 | TRBD1 | TRBV5-1 | TGCGCCAGCAGCATGGGACAGACTAATTCACCCCTCCACTTT | CASSMGQTNSPLHF
15 | few | TRBJ1-2 | TRBD1 | TRBV20-1 | TGCAGTGCTGGACAGACAGGGAGATCAAACTATGGCTACACCTTC | CSAGQTGRSNYGYTF
14 | NA | TRBJ1-4 | NA | TRBV7-2 | TGTGCCAGCAGCTCGACACAGGGCCAAGAAAAACTGTTTTTT | CASSSTQGQEKLFF
14 | few | TRBJ1-6 | NA | TRBV15 | TGTGCCACCAGCGCCGAGGGCCGAAATTCACCCCTCCACTTT | CATSAEGRNSPLHF
16 | NA | TRBJ2-7 | TRBD1 | TRBV6-5 | TGTGCCAGCAGTTACGCGACCGGGACAGGGACCTACGAGCAGTACTTC | CASSYATGTGTYEQYF
14 | few | TRBJ2-7 | TRBD1 | TRBV11-3 | TGTGCCAGCAGCCTAAGACAGGGTAACTACGAGCAGTACTTC | CASSLRQGNYEQYF
14 | NA | TRBJ2-5 | NA | TRBV15 | TGTGCCACCCAACCGTGGCGGATCCAAGAGACCCAGTACTTC | CATQPWRIQETQYF
15 | NA | TRBJ2-3 | TRBD2 | TRBV4-2 | TGTGCCAGCAGCCCTATAGCGGGGGGGGCAGATACGCAGTATTTT | CASSPIAGGADTQYF
16 | few | TRBJ1-2 | NA | TRBV7-9 | TGTGCCAGCACAACAGTGGCGGAACAGACTAACTATGGCTACACCTTC | CASTTVAEQTNYGYTF
14 | few | TRBJ2-3 | TRBD2 | TRBV10-3 | TGTGCCTCCAGACTAGCGGGGGTATCAGATACGCAGTATTTT | CASRLAGVSDTQYF
15 | NA | TRBJ2-7 | NA | TRBV11-1 | TGTGCCAGCAGCCCACCGAGGTGGCAGTCTTACGAGCAGTACTTC | CASSPPRWQSYEQYF
13 | NA | TRBJ2-7 | TRBD1 | TRBV5-6 | TGTGCCAGCAGCCCGGGACAGGGGAACGAGCAGTACTTC | CASSPGQGNEQYF
15 | few | TRBJ1-2 | TRBD1 | TRBV27 | TGTGCCAGCAGTCCGGGACAGGGGATTCCGTATGGCTACACCTTC | CASSPGQGIPYGYTF
17 | few | TRBJ2-3 | NA | TRBV7-9 | TGTGCCAGCAGCCCCAGAAGGACTCAAGAATCGACAGATACGCAGTATTTT | CASSPRRTQESTDTQYF
15 | NA | TRBJ2-1 | TRBD1 | TRBV24-1 | TGTGCCACCAGTGTCCCTGGACAGGGAACCAATGAGCAGTTCTTC | CATSVPGQGTNEQFF
18 | NA | TRBJ2-7 | TRBD1 | TRBV27 | TGTGCCAGCAGTTCCCTCGGGACAGGGGGCCCCTTCTCCTACGAGCAGTACTTC | CASSSLGTGGPFSYEQYF
16 | NA | TRBJ2-3 | TRBD2 | TRBV5-4 | TGTGCCAGCAGTAAGGGACTAGCGGGAGTGACAGATACGCAGTATTTT | CASSKGLAGVTDTQYF
15 | medium-sized | TRBJ1-1 | TRBD1 | TRBV27 | TGTGCCAGCAGTCCCCGACAGGGGGCGAACACTGAAGCTTTCTTT | CASSPRQGANTEAFF
13 | few | TRBJ2-1 | TRBD2 | TRBV6-5 | TGTGCCAGCAGTTCGTGGCGGGGGGATGAGCAGTTCTTC | CASSSWRGDEQFF
16 | NA | TRBJ2-7 | TRBD1 | TRBV4-2 | TGTGCCAGCAGCCAGGGACAGGGTGACGGGGTCTACGAGCAGTACTTC | CASSQGQGDGVYEQYF
15 | few | TRBJ2-5 | NA | TRBV14 | TGTGCCAGCAGCCAAGCAGGGCAGACATGGGGGACCCAGTACTTC | CASSQAGQTWGTQYF
11 | NA | TRBJ1-2 | NA | TRBV20-1 | TGCAGTGCTTATAACCGGTATGGCTACACCTTC | CSAYNRYGYTF
15 | NA | TRBJ2-1 | TRBD2 | TRBV12-3/TRBV12-4 | TGTGCCAGCAGTCTTAGCGGGACCGCCCTCAATGAGCAGTTCTTC | CASSLSGTALNEQFF
15 | NA | TRBJ2-5 | TRBD2 | TRBV15 | TGTGCCACCAGCAAAAGACTAGCGGACCAAGAGACCCAGTACTTC | CATSKRLADQETQYF
14 | NA | TRBJ2-1 | NA | TRBV6-2/TRBV6-3 | TGTGCCAGCTCCCCCCCAGTCGCGTACAATGAGCAGTTCTTC | CASSPPVAYNEQFF
14 | NA | TRBJ1-2 | TRBD1 | TRBV19 | TGTGCCAGTAGTGCCCGGACAGGCGGCTATGGCTACACCTTC | CASSARTGGYGYTF